This passage covers 18 T cell receptor beta chains from one sample sequenced in a study of molecular identifiers for immune sequencing clone quantification. TCRdb analysed the PCR reads with MiXCR anew, one entry per CDR3 protein. Of under 650,000 distinct CDR3 sequences detected, about 20% appear once; the ten largest clones hold under 0.95%. The material sequenced was naive CD8+ T cells from blood, with Jurkat cell RNA spiked in. Specified subset: FACS-sorted CD8+CD4-CCR7+CD45RA+ naive T cells. The source of these receptors is a human donor in good health. Some libraries in this study had Jurkat cell RNA spiked in.

This clonotype was recorded at least ten times. V gene TRBV7-6 combines with J gene TRBJ2-7; TRBD2 aligns across 14 bases. The CDR3 loop spans 15 amino acids. J lost 6 bases, V lost 5 bases, and 6 bases had no gene match. The germline CDR1 and CDR2 sequences are SGHVS and FNYEAQ. In DNA, the CDR3 is TGTGCCAGCAGCACAGGACTAGCGGGGGGTGCCGAGCAGTACTTC. Amino acid sequence: CASSTGLAGGAEQYF. The full variable domain, in which reference TRBV7-6 and TRBJ2-7 provide the parts outside the CDR3, is GAGVSQSPRYKVTKRGQDVALRCDPISGHVSLYWYRQALGQGPEFLTYFNYEAQQDKSGLPNDRFSAERPEGSISTLTIQRTEQRDSAMYRCASSTGLAGGAEQYFGPGTRLTVT.

In the case of this clonotype: This may stem from a read error, because a much larger clone lies one nucleotide away. The J gene is TRBJ2-5, the V gene TRBV28; maybe TRBD1 (5 bases). In germline, CDR1 is MDHEN, CDR2 SYDVKM. CDR3 length: 16 amino acids. CDR3 loop: CASSFMALQGGETQHF. The CDR3 DNA reads TGTGCCAGCAGTTTTATGGCCCTCCAGGGCGGAGAGACCCAGCACTTC.

There are many counts of this clonotype. The CDR3 DNA reads as TGCGCCAGCAGCCAAGATACCCAGGGGCCCGCCTACGAGCAGTACTTC. This translates into CASSQDTQGPAYEQYF. The V call is TRBV4-3, the J call TRBJ2-7; D is possibly TRBD1 (6 bases). Trimming removed 0 bases at V and 2 bases at J, with 14 bases between. Germline loops: CDR1 LGHNA, CDR2 YSLEER. The CDR3 length is 16 residues.

The V gene is TRBV4-1, the J gene TRBJ2-7, with 8 bases matching TRBD2. The CDR3 is made up of 15 amino acids. Germline CDR1 is MGHRA and CDR2 is YSYEKL. The V gene end was trimmed by 0 bases and the J gene end by 3 bases; junction bases not matched to a gene: 4. CDR3 DNA sequence: TGCGCCAGCAGCCAAGATGTAGCGGGATTCTACGAGCAGTACTTC. Protein product: CASSQDVAGFYEQYF.

This clonotype was seen a handful of times. The V gene is TRBV7-9, the J gene TRBJ2-7; 9 bases map to TRBD1. Germline CDR1 is SEHNR and CDR2 is FQNEAQ (reference sequence). V was pared by 4 bases and J by 3 bases, with 7 bases of the junction left unmatched. The CDR3 is 15 residues long. CDR3 residues: CASSSRDRDVYEQYF. The CDR3 nucleotides read TGTGCCAGCAGCTCCCGGGACAGGGACGTCTACGAGCAGTACTTC.

On this clonotype: One base away lies a much larger clone, so this may be a sequencing read error. The rearrangement uses TRBV7-9 and TRBJ2-7; D not resolved. The germline V gene has CDR1 SEHNR and CDR2 FQNEAQ (reference sequence). The CDR3 sequence is 14 residues long. The CDR3 DNA reads TGTGCCAGCAGCGGGAAGGACCTCTCCTACGGGCAGTACTTC. This translates into CASSGKDLSYGQYF. Drawing the rest from reference TRBV7-9 and TRBJ2-7, the complete variable domain is DTGVSQNPRHKITKRGQNVTFRCDPISEHNRLYWYRQTLGQGPEFLTYFQNEAQLEKSRLLSDRFSAERPKGSFSTLEIQRTEQGDSAMYLCASSGKDLSYGQYFGPGTRLTVT.

At least ten counts were recorded for this clonotype. V is TRBV11-2 and J is TRBJ2-7, with 7 bases fitting TRBD1. V shed 1 base and J 0 bases; nucleotides not matched to a gene: 6. The CDR3 loop spans 16 amino acids. Germline V gene data show CDR1 as SGHAT and CDR2 as FQNNGV. The CDR3 nucleotides read TGTGCCAGCAGCTTAGTGGGACAGAAAAGCTCCTACGAGCAGTACTTC. Protein sequence: CASSLVGQKSSYEQYF.

This clonotype was counted many times. The rearrangement uses TRBV20-1 and TRBJ1-1; D gene uncertain. Trimming pared 6 bases from V and 14 bases from J, leaving 16 bases between. CDR3 length: 10 amino acids. The germline CDR1 and CDR2 sequences are DFQATT and SNEGSKA (reference sequence). In DNA form, the CDR3 reads TGCAGTGCCGCAGGCGGACTTCTATTCTTT. It is translated as CSAAGGLLFF.

In the case of this clonotype: No conserved phenylalanine or tryptophan is present at the end of the CDR3, so a read error is the likely explanation. The chain couples TRBV28 to TRBJ2-7; D remains ambiguous. The germline V gene encodes CDR1 MDHEN and CDR2 SYDVKM. V was trimmed by 5 bases and J by 5 bases, leaving 13 bases between them. The CDR3 runs 13 residues. The CDR3 region has the DNA TGTGCCAGCAGTCTTACAGATCACCACGAGCAGTACTCC. It encodes CASSLTDHHEQYS.

This chain links TRBV4-2 with TRBJ1-5; 8 bases align to TRBD1. The length of the CDR3 is 17 residues. Germline V gene data show CDR1 as LGHNA and CDR2 as YNFKEQ. J gave up 1 base and V 2 bases, and 7 bases lay outside the gene matches. The CDR3: CASSQKTGERSNQPQHF. The CDR3 DNA follows: TGTGCCAGCAGCCAAAAGACAGGGGAGAGGAGCAATCAGCCCCAGCATTTT.

As concerns this clonotype: Just one base apart from a much larger clone, this may be a read error. The conserved closing phenylalanine or tryptophan is absent in this CDR3, likely reflecting a read error. CDR3 sequence reads: CASSYGLAGGSYEQYL. CDR3 DNA: TGTGCCAGCAGTTACGGACTAGCGGGGGGCTCCTACGAGCAGTACCTC. The chain carries TRBV28 and TRBJ2-7, with 14 positions matching TRBD2. This CDR3 region has 16 residues. Germline trimming cut 4 bases from V and 0 bases from J; bases unmatched to any gene: 2. Germline CDR1 MDHEN, CDR2 SYDVKM.

A note on this clonotype: At one boundary the junction diverges from the germline segment, which might be a read error. The chain uses TRBV20-1 and TRBJ1-1; D remains ambiguous. There are 13 residues in the CDR3. Germline V lookup: CDR1 DFQATT, CDR2 SNEGSKA (reference sequence). The CDR3 DNA follows: TGCAGTGCTAGAGTGCCCGTTCGGACTGAAGCTTCCTTT. Translated, it gives CSARVPVRTEASF.

The sample holds many counts of this clonotype. J is TRBJ1-1 and V is TRBV7-9; D is uncertain. Germline V gene data show CDR1 as SEHNR and CDR2 as FQNEAQ (reference sequence). This CDR3 is built from 15 residues. V shed 1 base and J shed 0 bases, with 9 bases lying between them. CDR3: CASSLVAGMNTEAFF. The CDR3 DNA reads as TGTGCCAGCAGCTTAGTGGCGGGCATGAACACTGAAGCTTTCTTT.

This chain connects TRBV27 to TRBJ2-2; 9 positions agree with TRBD2. CDR1 and CDR2 from the germline V gene are MNHEY and SMNVEV (reference sequence). The trim removed 4 bases at V and 7 bases at J, leaving 7 bases unmatched. This CDR3 has 15 residues. CDR3 protein: CASSSFAGGDGELFF. In DNA form, the CDR3 reads TGTGCCAGCAGTTCATTTGCGGGAGGGGACGGGGAGCTGTTTTTT.

This clonotype appeared many times. The chain uses TRBV25-1 and TRBJ1-1; maybe TRBD1 (5 bases). Germline assignment: CDR1 MGHDK and CDR2 SYGVNS. This CDR3 comprises 15 residues. V dropped 1 base and J dropped 4 bases, with 13 bases sitting between them. The CDR3 region has the DNA TGTGCCAGCAGTGAATCCCCAGGGATGGGCACTGAAGCTTTCTTT. Translation gives CASSESPGMGTEAFF.

This clonotype came up many times. The V call is TRBV6-1, the J call TRBJ2-7; TRBD1 matches 9 bases. The germline gives CDR1 MNHNS, CDR2 SASEGT. Trimming at V came to 5 bases and at J to 5 bases, leaving 7 bases not matched to a gene. The CDR3 length is 14 residues. In DNA, the CDR3 is TGTGCCAGCAGTCCTCCGCGGACAGGGGACGAGCAGTACTTC. Protein sequence: CASSPPRTGDEQYF.

This clonotype was detected a few times. The chain carries TRBV7-9 and TRBJ2-2, with 7 nucleotides matching TRBD2. J lost 4 bases, V lost 6 bases, and 14 bases had no gene match. The CDR3 has 17 residues. Germline V gives CDR1 SEHNR, CDR2 FQNEAQ (reference sequence). The CDR3: CASSPPSGGMSTGELFF. As DNA, the CDR3 is TGTGCCAGCAGTCCCCCCTCCGGGGGGATGAGCACCGGGGAGCTGTTTTTT.

In its sample, this clonotype was seen many times. The V call is TRBV10-3, the J call TRBJ2-7; D may be TRBD2 (5 bases). The CDR3 is 14 amino acids. V dropped 5 bases and J dropped 6 bases, with 17 bases sitting between them. The germline V gene has CDR1 ENHRY and CDR2 SYGVKD. The CDR3 here is CAISYAQTEGEQYF. The CDR3 bases are TGTGCCATCAGTTATGCCCAGACCGAGGGCGAGCAGTACTTC.